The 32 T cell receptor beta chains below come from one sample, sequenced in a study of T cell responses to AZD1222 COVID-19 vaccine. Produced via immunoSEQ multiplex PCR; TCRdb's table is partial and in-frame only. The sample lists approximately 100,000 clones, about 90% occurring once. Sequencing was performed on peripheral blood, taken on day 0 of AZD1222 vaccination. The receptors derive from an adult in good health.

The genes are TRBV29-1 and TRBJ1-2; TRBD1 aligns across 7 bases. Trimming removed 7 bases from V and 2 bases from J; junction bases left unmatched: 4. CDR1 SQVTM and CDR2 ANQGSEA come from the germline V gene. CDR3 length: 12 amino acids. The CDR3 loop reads CSAQGQNYGYTF. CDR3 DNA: TGCAGCGCCCAGGGACAGAACTATGGCTACACCTTC.

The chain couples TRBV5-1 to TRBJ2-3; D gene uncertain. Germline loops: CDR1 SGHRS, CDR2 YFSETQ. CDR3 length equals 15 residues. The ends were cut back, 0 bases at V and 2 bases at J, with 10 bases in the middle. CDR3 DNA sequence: TGCGCCAGCAGCTTGGGAGGAGTACTCACAGATACGCAGTATTTT. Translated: CASSLGGVLTDTQYF.

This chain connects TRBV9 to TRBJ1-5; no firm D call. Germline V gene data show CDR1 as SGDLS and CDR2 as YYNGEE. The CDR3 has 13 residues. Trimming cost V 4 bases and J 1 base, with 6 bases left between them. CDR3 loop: CASSLESNQPQHF. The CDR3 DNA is TGTGCCAGCAGCCTCGAAAGCAATCAGCCCCAGCATTTT.

This CDR3 is CASSQGPRLAGGGYEQYF. CDR3 DNA: TGCGCCAGCAGCCAAGGTCCCCGGCTAGCGGGAGGGGGCTACGAGCAGTACTTC. The chain joins TRBV4-1 to TRBJ2-7; TRBD2 agrees at 12 bases. V was pared by 1 base and J by 3 bases, with 10 bases of the junction left unmatched. Germline V CDR1 and CDR2: MGHRA, YSYEKL. The CDR3 sequence is 18 residues long.

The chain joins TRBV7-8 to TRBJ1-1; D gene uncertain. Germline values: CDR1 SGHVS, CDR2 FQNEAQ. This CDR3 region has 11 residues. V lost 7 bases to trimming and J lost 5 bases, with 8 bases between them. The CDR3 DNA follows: TGTGCCAGCACGGGTAGTACTGAAGCTTTCTTT. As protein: CASTGSTEAFF.

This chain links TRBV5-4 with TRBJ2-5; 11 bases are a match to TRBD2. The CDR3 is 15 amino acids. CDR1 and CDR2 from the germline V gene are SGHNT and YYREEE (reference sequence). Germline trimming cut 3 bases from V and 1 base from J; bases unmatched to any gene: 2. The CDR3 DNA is TGTGCCAGCAGCTGGGGGACTAGCGGCCAAGAGACCCAGTACTTC. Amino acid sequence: CASSWGTSGQETQYF.

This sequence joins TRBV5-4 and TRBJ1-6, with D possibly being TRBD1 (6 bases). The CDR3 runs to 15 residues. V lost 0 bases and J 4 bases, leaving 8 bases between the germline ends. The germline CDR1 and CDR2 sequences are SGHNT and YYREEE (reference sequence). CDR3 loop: CASSLGTVYNSPLHF. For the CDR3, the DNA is TGTGCCAGCAGCTTGGGGACAGTATATAATTCACCCCTCCACTTT. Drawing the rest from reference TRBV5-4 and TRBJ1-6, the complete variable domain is ETGVTQSPTHLIKTRGQQVTLRCSSQSGHNTVSWYQQALGQGPQFIFQYYREEENGRGNFPPRFSGLQFPNYSSELNVNALELDDSALYLCASSLGTVYNSPLHFGNGTRLTVT.

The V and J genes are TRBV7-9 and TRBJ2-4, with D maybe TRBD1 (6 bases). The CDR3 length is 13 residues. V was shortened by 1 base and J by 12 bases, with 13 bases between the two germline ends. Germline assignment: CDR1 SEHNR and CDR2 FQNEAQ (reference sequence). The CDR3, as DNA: TGTGCCAGCAGCTTAGAGGGGGTTTGGAGTCAGTACTTC. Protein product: CASSLEGVWSQYF.

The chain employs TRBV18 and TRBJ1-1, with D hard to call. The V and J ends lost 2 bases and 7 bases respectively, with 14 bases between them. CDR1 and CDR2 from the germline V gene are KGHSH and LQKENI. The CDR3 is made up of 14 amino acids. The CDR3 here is CASSPTGRPFEAFF. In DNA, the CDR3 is TGTGCCAGCTCACCAACCGGACGGCCGTTTGAAGCTTTCTTT.

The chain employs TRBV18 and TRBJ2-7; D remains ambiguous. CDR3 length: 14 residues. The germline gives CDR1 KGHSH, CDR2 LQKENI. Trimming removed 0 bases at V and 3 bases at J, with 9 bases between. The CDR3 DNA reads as TGTGCCAGCTCACCACCCGGCAGGATCTACGAGCAGTACTTC. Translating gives CASSPPGRIYEQYF.

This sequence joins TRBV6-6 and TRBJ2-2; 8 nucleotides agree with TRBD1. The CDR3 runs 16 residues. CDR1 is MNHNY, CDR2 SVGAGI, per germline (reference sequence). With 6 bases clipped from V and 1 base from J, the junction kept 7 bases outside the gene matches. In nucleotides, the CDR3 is TGTGCCAGCAGGTCGGCGGACAGGGTGAACACCGGGGAGCTGTTTTTT. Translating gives CASRSADRVNTGELFF.

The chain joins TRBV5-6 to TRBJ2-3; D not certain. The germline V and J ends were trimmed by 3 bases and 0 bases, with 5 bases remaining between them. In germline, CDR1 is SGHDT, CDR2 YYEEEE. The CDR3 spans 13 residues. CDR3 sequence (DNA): TGTGCCAGCAGCTCCCATAGCACAGATACGCAGTATTTT. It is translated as CASSSHSTDTQYF.

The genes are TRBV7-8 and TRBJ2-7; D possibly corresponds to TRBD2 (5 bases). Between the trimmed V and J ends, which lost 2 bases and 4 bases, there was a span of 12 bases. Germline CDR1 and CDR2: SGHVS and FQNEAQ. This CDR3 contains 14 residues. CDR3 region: CASSLRGASYEQYF. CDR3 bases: TGTGCCAGCAGCTTACGGGGAGCTAGTTACGAGCAGTACTTC. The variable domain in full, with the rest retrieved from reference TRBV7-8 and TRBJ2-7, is GAGVSQSPRYKVAKRGQDVALRCDPISGHVSLFWYQQALGQGPEFLTYFQNEAQLDKSGLPSDRFFAERPEGSVSTLKIQRTQQEDSAVYLCASSLRGASYEQYFGPGTRLTVT.

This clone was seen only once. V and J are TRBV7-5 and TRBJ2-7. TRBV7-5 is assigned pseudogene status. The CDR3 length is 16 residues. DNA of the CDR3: TGTGCCAGAAGCTTAGAGTCCCGGGGGCGAAAGTTCGAGCAGTACTTC. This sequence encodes CARSLESRGRKFEQYF.

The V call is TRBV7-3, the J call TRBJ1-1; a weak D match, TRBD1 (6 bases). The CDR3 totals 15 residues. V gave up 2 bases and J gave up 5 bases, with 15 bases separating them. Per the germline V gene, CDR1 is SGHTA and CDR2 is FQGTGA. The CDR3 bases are TGTGCCAGCAGCTTAGATGCGGGGGGCCGTACTGAAGCTTTCTTT. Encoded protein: CASSLDAGGRTEAFF.

The CDR3: CASSPPAGTEAFF. The DNA for the CDR3 is TGCGCCAGCAGCCCGCCAGCAGGCACTGAAGCTTTCTTT. The chain links TRBV5-1 to TRBJ1-1, with D hard to call. Trimming removed 4 bases at V and 4 bases at J, with 11 bases between. The germline gives CDR1 SGHRS, CDR2 YFSETQ. The CDR3 contains 13 residues.

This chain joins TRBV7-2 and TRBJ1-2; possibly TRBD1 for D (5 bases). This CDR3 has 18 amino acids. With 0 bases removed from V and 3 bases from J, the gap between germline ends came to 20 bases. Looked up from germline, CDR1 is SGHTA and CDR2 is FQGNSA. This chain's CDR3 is CASSLARQGGRRDYGYTF. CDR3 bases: TGTGCCAGCAGCTTAGCAAGGCAGGGAGGAAGACGTGACTATGGCTACACCTTC.

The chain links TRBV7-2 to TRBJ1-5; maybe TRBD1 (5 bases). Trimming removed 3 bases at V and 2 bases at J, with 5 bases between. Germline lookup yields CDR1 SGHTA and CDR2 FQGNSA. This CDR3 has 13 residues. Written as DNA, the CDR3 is TGTGCCAGCAGCTTGACAGGCAATCAGCCCCAGCATTTT. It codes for CASSLTGNQPQHF. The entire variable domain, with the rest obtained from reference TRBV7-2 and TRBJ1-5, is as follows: GAGVSQSPSNKVTEKGKDVELRCDPISGHTALYWYRQSLGQGLEFLIYFQGNSAPDKSGLPSDRFSAERTGGSVSTLTIQRTQQEDSAVYLCASSLTGNQPQHFGDGTRLSIL.

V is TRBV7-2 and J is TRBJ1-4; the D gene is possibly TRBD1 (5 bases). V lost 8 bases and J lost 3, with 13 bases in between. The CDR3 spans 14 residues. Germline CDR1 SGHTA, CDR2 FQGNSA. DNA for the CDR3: TGTGCCAGCCGATTCGGGACGGCTAATGAAAAACTGTTTTTT. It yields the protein CASRFGTANEKLFF.

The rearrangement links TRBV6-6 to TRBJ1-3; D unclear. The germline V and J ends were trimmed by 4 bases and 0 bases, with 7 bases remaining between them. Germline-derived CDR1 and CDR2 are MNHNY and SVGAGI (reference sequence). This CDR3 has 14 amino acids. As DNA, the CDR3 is TGTGCCAGCAGTTTAGGTCTCTCTGGAAACACCATATATTTT. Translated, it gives CASSLGLSGNTIYF.

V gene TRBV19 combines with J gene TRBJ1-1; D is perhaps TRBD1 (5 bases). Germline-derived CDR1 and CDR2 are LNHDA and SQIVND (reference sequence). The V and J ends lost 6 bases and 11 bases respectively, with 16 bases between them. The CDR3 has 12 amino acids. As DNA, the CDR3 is TGTGCCAGTAGAAATAAGGCAGGGTTGGCTTTCTTT. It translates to CASRNKAGLAFF.

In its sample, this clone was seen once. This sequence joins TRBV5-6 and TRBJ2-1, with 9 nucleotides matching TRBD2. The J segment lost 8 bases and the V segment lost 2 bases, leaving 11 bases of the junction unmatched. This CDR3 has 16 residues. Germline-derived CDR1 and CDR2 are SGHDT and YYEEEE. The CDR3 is CASSFLPSLAGYEQFF. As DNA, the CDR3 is TGTGCCAGCAGCTTTCTCCCTTCACTAGCGGGCTATGAGCAGTTCTTC. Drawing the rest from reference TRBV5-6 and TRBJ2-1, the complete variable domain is DAGVTQSPTHLIKTRGQQVTLRCSPKSGHDTVSWYQQALGQGPQFIFQYYEEEERQRGNFPDRFSGHQFPNYSSELNVNALLLGDSALYLCASSFLPSLAGYEQFFGPGTRLTVL.

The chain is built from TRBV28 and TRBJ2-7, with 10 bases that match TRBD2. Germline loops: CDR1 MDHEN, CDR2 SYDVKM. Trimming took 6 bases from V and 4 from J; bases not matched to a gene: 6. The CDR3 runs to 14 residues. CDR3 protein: CASRNPTSGYEQYF. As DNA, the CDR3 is TGTGCCAGCAGAAACCCGACTAGCGGGTACGAGCAGTACTTC.

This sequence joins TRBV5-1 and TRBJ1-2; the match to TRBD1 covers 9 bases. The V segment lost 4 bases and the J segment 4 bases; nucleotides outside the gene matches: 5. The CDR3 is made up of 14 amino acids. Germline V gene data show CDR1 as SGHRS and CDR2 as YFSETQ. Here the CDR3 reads CASSPPGQGYGYTF. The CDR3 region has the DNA TGCGCCAGCAGCCCTCCGGGACAGGGCTATGGCTACACCTTC.

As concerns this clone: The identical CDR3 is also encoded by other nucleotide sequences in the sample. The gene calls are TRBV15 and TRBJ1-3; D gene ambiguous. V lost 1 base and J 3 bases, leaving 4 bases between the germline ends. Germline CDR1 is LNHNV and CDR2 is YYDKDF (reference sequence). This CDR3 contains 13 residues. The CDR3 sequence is CATSRGFGNTIYF. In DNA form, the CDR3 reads TGTGCCACCAGCAGAGGTTTTGGAAACACCATATATTTT.

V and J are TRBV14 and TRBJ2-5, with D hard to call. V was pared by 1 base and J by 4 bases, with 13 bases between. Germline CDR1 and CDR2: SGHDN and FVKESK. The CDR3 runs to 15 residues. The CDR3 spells CASSQGSVERETQYF. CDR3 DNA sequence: TGTGCCAGCAGCCAAGGGTCGGTGGAAAGAGAGACCCAGTACTTC.

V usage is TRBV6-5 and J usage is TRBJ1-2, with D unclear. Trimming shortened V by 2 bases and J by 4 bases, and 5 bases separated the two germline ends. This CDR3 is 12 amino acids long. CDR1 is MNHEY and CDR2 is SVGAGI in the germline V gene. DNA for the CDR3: TGTGCCAGCAGTTACCGCCCCTATGGCTACACCTTC. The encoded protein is CASSYRPYGYTF.

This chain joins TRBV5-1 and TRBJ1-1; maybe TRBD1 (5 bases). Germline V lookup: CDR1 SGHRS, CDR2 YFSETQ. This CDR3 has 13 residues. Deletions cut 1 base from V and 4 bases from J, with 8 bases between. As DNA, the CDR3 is TGCGCCAGCAGCTTGCCTGGGGGCACTGAAGCTTTCTTT. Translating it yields CASSLPGGTEAFF.

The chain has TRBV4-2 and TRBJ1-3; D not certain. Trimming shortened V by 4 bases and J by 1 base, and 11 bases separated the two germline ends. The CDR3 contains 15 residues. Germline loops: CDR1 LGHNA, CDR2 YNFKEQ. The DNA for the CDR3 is TGTGCCAGCAGCCCCAAGGGTGGGTCTGGAAACACCATATATTTT. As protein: CASSPKGGSGNTIYF.

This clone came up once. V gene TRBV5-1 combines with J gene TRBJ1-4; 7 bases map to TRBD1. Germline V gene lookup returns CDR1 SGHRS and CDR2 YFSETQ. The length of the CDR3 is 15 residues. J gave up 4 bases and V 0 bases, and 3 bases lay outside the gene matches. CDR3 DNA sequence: TGCGCCAGCAGCTTGGCGGGACAGCTTAATGAAAAACTGTTTTTT. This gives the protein CASSLAGQLNEKLFF.

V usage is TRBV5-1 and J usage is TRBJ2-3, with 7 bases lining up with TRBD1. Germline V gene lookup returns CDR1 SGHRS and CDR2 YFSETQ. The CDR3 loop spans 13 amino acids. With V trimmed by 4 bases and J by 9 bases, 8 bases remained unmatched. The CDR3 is CASSVTGKGTQYF. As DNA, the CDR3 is TGCGCCAGCAGCGTGACAGGGAAAGGAACGCAGTATTTT.

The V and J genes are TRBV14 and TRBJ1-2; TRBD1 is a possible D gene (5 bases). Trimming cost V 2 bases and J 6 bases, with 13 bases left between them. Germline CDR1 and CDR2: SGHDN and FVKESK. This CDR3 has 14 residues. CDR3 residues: CASSQSPGLNGYTF. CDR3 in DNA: TGTGCCAGCAGCCAAAGCCCAGGGCTAAATGGCTACACCTTC.